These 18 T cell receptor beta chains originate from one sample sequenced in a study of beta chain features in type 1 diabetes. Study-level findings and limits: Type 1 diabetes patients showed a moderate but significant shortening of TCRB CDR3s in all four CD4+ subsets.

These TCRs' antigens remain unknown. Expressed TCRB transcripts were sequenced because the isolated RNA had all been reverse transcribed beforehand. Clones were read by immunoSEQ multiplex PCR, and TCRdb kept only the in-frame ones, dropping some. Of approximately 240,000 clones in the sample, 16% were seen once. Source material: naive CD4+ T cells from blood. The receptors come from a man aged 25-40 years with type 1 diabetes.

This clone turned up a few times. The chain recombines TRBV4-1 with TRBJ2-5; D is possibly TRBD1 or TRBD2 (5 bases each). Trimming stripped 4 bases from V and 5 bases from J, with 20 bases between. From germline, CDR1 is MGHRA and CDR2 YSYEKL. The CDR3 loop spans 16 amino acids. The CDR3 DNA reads TGCGCCAGCAGCCCTCCCCCCGGGGCTGTTGGTGAGACCCAGTACTTC. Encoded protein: CASSPPPGAVGETQYF.

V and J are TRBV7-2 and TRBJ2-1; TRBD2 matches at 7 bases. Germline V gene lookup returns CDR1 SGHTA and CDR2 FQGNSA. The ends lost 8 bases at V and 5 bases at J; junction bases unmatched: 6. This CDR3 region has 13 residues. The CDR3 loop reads CASGAGVDNEQFF. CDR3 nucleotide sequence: TGTGCCAGCGGGGCGGGAGTGGACAATGAGCAGTTCTTC.

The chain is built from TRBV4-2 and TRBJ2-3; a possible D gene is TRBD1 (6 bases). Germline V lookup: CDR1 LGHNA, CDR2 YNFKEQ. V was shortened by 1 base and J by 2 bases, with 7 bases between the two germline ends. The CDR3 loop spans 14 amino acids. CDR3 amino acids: CASSQGTDTDTQYF. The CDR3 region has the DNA TGTGCCAGCAGCCAAGGGACAGACACAGATACGCAGTATTTT.

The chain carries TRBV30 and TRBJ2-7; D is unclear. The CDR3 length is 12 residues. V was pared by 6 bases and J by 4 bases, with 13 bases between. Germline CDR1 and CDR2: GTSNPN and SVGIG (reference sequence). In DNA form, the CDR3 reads TGTGCCTGTTTTCAATCGCTATACGAGCAGTACTTC. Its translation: CACFQSLYEQYF.

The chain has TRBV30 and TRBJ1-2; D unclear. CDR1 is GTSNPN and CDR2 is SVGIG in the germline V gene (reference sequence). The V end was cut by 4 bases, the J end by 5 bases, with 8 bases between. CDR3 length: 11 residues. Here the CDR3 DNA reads TGTGCCTGGACCAGGAGTTATGGCTACACCTTC. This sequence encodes CAWTRSYGYTF.

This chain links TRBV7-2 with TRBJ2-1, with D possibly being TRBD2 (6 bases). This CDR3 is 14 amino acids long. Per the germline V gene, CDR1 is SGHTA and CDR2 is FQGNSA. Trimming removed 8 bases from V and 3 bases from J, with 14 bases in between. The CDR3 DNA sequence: TGTGCCAGCCCGAAGGAGGGACGCTACAATGAGCAGTTCTTC. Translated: CASPKEGRYNEQFF.

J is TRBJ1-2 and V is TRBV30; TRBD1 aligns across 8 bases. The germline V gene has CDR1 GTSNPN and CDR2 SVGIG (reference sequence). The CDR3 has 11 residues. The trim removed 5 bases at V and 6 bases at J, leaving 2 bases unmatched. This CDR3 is CAWDRGHGYTF. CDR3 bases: TGTGCCTGGGACAGGGGCCATGGCTACACCTTC. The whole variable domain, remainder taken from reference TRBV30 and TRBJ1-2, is SQTIHQWPATLVQPVGSPLSLECTVEGTSNPNLYWYRQAAGRGLQLLFYSVGIGQISSEVPQNLSASRPQDRQFILSSKKLLLSDSGFYLCAWDRGHGYTFGSGTRLTVV.

The CDR3 sequence is CASSVATTSGSITYEQYF. CDR3 nucleotides: TGTGCCAGCAGCGTAGCTACTACTAGCGGGAGTATTACCTACGAGCAGTACTTC. The chain has TRBV9 and TRBJ2-7; 11 nucleotides align to TRBD2. Germline V gives CDR1 SGDLS, CDR2 YYNGEE. The V and J ends lost 0 bases and 2 bases, in that order; junction bases with no gene match: 10. The CDR3 totals 18 residues.

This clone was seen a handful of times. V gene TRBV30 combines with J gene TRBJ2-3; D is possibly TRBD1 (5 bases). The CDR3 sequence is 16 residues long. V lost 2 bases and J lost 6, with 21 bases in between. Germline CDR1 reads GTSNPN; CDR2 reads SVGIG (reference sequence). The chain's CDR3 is CAWSSGRGSPADTQYF. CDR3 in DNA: TGTGCCTGGAGTAGTGGTAGGGGCTCCCCAGCGGATACGCAGTATTTT.

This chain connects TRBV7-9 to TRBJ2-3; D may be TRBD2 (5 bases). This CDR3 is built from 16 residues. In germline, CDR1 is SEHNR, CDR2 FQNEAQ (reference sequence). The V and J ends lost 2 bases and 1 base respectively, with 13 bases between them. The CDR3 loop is CASSLSAREGTDTQYF. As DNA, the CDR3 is TGTGCCAGCAGCTTATCGGCCCGGGAAGGCACAGATACGCAGTATTTT.

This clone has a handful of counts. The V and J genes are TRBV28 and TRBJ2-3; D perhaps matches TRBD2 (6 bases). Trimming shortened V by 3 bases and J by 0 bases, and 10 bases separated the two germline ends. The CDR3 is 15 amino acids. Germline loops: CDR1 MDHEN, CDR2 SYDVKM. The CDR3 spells CASSFRGTSTDTQYF. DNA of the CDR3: TGTGCCAGCAGTTTCCGGGGGACTAGCACAGATACGCAGTATTTT. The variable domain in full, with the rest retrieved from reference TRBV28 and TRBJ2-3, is DVKVTQSSRYLVKRTGEKVFLECVQDMDHENMFWYRQDPGLGLRLIYFSYDVKMKEKGDIPEGYSVSREKKERFSLILESASTNQTSMYLCASSFRGTSTDTQYFGPGTRLTVL.

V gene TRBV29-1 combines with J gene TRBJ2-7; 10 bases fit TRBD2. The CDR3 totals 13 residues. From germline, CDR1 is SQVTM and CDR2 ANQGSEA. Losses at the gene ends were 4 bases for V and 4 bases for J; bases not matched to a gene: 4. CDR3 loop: CSVALAGGYEQYF. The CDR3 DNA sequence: TGCAGCGTTGCCTTAGCGGGAGGTTACGAGCAGTACTTC.

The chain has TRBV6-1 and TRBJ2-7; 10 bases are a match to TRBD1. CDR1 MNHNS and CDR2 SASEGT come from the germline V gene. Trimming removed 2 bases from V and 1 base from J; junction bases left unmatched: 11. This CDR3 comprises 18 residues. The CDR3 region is CASSERVVGTGASYEQYF. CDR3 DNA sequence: TGTGCCAGCAGTGAAAGGGTTGTCGGGACAGGGGCTTCCTACGAGCAGTACTTC.

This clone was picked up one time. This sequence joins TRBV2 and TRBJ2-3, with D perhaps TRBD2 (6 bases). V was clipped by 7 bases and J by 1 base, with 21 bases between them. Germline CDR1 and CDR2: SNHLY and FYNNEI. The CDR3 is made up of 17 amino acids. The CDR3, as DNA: TGTGCCAGCATAAGGGAGCTCGCGGGAAGTGGCACAGATACGCAGTATTTT. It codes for CASIRELAGSGTDTQYF.

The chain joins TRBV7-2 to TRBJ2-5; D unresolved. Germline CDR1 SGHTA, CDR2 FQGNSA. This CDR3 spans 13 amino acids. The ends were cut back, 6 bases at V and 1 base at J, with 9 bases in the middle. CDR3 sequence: CASRNSGQETQYF. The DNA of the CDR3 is TGTGCCAGCAGGAATTCGGGCCAAGAGACCCAGTACTTC.

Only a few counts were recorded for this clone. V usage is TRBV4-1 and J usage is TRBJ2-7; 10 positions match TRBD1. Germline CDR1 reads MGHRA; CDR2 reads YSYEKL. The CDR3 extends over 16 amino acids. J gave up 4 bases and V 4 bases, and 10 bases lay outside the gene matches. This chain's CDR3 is CASSPSILGQGYEQYF. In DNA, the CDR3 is TGCGCCAGCAGCCCCTCGATTCTGGGACAGGGGTACGAGCAGTACTTC.

The CDR3 DNA reads TGTGCCAGCAGTTACTCAGCTAGCGGGGGAGGAAAGCAGTTCTTC. Amino acids: CASSYSASGGGKQFF. V and J are TRBV6-5 and TRBJ2-1; the match to TRBD2 covers 10 bases. The CDR3 runs 15 residues. V shed 0 bases, J shed 11 bases, and the junction held 7 bases outside the gene matches. Germline V gene data show CDR1 as MNHEY and CDR2 as SVGAGI.

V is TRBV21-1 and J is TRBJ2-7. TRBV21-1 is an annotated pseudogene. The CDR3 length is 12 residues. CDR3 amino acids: CASSKVSYEQYF. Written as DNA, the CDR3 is TGTGCCAGCAGCAAAGTCTCCTACGAGCAGTACTTC.